This T cell receptor beta chain is from a study of shared clonotypes between healthy human individuals. Overall study context: Per-donor plates numbered three CD4 naive, three CD4 memory, two CD8 naive and one CD8 memory.

CD45RO-negative cells were positively selected for CCR7, leaving out terminally differentiated effector memory CD45RA+ cells. Produced via immunoSEQ multiplex PCR; TCRdb's table is partial and in-frame only. The repertoire holds roughly 2.1 million clones, with 85% to 95% as singletons. This clone was counted a single time. CDR1 and CDR2 from the germline V gene are SGHRS and YFSETQ. The V gene end was trimmed by 4 bases and the J gene end by 2 bases; junction bases not matched to a gene: 6. The length of the CDR3 is 16 residues. V gene TRBV5-1 combines with J gene TRBJ2-3, with 11 bases that match TRBD2. The sequenced sample was naive CD8+ T cells from PBMCs. The receptor comes from a man younger than 35 in good health. Some clones in this sample may be carry-over from other donors' samples. The CDR3 DNA sequence: TGCGCCAGCAGCCCCCGGACTAGCGGGTACACAGATACGCAGTATTTT. Its protein product is CASSPRTSGYTDTQYF.